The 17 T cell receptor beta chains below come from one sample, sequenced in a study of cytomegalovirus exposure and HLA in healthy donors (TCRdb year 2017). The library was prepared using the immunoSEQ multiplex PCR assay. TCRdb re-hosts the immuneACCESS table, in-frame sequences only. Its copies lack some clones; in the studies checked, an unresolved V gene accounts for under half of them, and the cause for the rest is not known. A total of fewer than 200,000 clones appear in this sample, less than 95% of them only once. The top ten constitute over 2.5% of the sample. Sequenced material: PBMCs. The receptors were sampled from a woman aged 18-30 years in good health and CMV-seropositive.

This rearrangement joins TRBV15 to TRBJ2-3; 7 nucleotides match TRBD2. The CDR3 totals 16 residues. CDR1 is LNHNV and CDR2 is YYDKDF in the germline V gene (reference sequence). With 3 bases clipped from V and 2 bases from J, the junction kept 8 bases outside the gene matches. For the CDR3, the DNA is TGTGCCACCAGCAGGTTCGGGAGGACTATCACAGATACGCAGTATTTT. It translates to CATSRFGRTITDTQYF.

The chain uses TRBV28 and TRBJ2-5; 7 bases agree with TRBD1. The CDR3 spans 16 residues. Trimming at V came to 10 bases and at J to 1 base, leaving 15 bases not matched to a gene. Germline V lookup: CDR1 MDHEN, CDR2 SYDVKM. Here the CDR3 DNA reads TGTGCCACCACCAAAAGGGGGCTGGGGCGCCAAGAGACCCAGTACTTC. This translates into CATTKRGLGRQETQYF.

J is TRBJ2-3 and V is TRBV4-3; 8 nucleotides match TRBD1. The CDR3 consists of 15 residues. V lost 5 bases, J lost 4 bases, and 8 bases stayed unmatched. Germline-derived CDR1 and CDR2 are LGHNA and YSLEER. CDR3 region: CASSSQGGSSDTQYF. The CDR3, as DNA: TGCGCCAGCAGCTCACAGGGGGGATCATCAGATACGCAGTATTTT.

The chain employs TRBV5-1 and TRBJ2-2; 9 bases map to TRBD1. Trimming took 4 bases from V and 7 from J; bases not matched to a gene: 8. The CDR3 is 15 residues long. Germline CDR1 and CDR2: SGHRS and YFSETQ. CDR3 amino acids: CASSNRDRASGELFF. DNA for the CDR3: TGCGCCAGCAGCAACCGGGACAGGGCGAGCGGGGAGCTGTTTTTT.

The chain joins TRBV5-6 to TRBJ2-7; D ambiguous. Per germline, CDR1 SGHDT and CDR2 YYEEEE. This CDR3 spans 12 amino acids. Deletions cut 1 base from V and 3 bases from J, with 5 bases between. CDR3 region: CASSLNYYEQYF. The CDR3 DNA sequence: TGTGCCAGCAGCTTGAATTACTACGAGCAGTACTTC.

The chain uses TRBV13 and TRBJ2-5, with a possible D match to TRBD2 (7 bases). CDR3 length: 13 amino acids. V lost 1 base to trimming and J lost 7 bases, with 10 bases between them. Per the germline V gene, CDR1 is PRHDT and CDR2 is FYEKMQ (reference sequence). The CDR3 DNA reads TGTGCCAGCAGCTTAGAGGGGGGGACGACCCAGTACTTC. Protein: CASSLEGGTTQYF.

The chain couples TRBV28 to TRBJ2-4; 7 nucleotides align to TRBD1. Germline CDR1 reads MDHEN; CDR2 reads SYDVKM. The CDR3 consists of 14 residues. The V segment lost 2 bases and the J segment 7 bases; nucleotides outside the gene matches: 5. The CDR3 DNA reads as TGTGCCAGCAGTTTACGACAGGGACCGAACATTCAGTACTTC. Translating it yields CASSLRQGPNIQYF.

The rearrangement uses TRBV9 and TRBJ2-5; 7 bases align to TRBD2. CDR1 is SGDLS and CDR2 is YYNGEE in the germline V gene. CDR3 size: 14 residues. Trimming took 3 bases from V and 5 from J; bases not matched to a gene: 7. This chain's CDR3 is CASSASMGGETQYF. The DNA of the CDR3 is TGTGCCAGCAGCGCCTCGATGGGAGGGGAGACCCAGTACTTC.

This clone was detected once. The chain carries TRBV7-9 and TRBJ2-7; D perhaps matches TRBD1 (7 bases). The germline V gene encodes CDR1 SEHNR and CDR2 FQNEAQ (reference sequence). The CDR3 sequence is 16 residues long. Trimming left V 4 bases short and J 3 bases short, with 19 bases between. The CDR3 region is CASSSSAQGEFYEQYF. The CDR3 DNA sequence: TGTGCCAGCAGCTCTAGCGCCCAGGGGGAATTCTACGAGCAGTACTTC.

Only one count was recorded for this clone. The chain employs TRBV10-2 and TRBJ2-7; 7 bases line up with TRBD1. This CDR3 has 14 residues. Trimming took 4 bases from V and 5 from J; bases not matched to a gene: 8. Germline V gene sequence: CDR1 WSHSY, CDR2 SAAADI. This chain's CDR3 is CASSVQTTGHEQYF. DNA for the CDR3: TGCGCCAGCAGTGTGCAGACGACAGGGCACGAGCAGTACTTC.

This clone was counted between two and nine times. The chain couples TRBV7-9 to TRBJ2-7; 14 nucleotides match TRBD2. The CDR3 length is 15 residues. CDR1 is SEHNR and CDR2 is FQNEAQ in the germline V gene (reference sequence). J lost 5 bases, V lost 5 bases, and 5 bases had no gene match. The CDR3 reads CASSKGLAGAHEQYF. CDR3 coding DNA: TGTGCCAGCAGCAAGGGACTAGCGGGGGCCCACGAGCAGTACTTC.

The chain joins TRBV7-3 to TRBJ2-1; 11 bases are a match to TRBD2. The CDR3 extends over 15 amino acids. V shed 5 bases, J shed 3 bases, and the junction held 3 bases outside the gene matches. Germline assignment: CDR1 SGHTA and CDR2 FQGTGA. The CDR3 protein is CASSPGLADYNEQFF. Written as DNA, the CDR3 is TGTGCCAGCAGCCCGGGACTAGCGGACTACAATGAGCAGTTCTTC.

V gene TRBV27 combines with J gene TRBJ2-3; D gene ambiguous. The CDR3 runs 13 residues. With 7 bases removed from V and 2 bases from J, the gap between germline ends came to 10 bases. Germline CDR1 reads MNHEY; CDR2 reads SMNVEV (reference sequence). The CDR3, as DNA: TGTGCCAGCACATCAGGATACACAGATACGCAGTATTTT. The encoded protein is CASTSGYTDTQYF.

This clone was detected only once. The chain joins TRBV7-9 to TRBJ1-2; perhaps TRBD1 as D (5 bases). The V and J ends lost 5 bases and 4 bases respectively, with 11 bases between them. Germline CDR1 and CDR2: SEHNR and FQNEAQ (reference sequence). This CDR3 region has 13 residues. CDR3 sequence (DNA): TGTGCCAGCAGCCCGTCGACAGTCTATGGCTACACCTTC. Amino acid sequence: CASSPSTVYGYTF.

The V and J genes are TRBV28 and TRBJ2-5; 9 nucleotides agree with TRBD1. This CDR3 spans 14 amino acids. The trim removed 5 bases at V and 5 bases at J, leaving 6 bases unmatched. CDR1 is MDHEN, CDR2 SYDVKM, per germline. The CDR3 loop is CASSLQGAGETQYF. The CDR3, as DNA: TGTGCCAGCAGTCTACAGGGGGCGGGGGAGACCCAGTACTTC.

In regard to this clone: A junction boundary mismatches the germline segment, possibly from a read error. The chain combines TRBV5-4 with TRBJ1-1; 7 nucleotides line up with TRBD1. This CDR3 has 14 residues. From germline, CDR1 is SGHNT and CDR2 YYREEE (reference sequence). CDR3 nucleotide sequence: TGTGCCAGCAGGTTGGGACAGAAGGACACTGAAGCTTTCTTT. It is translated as CASRLGQKDTEAFF. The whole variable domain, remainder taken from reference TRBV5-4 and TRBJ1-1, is ETGVTQSPTHLIKTRGQQVTLRCSSQSGHNTVSWYQQALGQGPQFIFQYYREEENGRGNFPPRFSGLQFPNYSSELNVNALELDDSALYLCASRLGQKDTEAFFGQGTRLTVV.

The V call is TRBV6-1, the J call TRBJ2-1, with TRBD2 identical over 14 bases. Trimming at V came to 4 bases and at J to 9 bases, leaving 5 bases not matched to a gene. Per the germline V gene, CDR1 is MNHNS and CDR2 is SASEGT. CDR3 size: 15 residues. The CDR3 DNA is TGTGCCAGCAGTGGACTAGCGGGGGGGCAAAGTGAGCAGTTCTTC. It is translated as CASSGLAGGQSEQFF.